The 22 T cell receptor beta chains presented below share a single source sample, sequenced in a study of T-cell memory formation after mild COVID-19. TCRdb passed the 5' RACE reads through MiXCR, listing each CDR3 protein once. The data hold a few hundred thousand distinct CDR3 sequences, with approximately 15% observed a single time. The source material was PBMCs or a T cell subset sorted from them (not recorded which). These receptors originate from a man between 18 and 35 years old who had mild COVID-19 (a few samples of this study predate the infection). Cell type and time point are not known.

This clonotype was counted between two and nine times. CDR3 sequence reads: CASSATRGTEAFF. CDR3 DNA: TGTGCCAGCAGCGCTACTCGGGGGACTGAAGCTTTCTTT. This chain uses TRBV7-9 with TRBJ1-1, with TRBD1 as a possible D gene (5 bases). CDR3 length: 13 residues. V lost 5 bases, J lost 5 bases, and 12 bases lay in between. In germline, CDR1 is SEHNR, CDR2 FQNEAQ (reference sequence). Variable domain in full (rest from reference TRBV7-9 and TRBJ1-1): DTGVSQNPRHKITKRGQNVTFRCDPISEHNRLYWYRQTLGQGPEFLTYFQNEAQLEKSRLLSDRFSAERPKGSFSTLEIQRTEQGDSAMYLCASSATRGTEAFFGQGTRLTVV.

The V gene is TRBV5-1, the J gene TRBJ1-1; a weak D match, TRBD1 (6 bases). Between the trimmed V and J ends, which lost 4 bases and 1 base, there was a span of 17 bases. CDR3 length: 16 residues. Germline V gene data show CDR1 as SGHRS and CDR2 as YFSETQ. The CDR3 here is CASSPSGGPGNTEAFF. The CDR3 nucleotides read TGCGCCAGCAGCCCGTCCGGGGGGCCGGGGAACACTGAAGCTTTCTTT.

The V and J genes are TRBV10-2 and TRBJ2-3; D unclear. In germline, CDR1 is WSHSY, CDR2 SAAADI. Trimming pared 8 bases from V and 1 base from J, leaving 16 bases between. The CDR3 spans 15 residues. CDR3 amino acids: CASLLLRGGTDTQYF. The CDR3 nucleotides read TGCGCCAGCCTGCTCCTCCGCGGCGGCACAGATACGCAGTATTTT.

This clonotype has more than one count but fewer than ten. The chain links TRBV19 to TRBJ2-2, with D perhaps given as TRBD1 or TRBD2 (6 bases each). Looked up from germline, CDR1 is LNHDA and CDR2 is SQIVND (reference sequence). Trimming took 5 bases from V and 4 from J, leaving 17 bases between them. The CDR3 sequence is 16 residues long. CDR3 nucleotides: TGTGCCAGTAGTGCTAGGGGGGCGAGTAGCACCGGGGAGCTGTTTTTT. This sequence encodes CASSARGASSTGELFF.

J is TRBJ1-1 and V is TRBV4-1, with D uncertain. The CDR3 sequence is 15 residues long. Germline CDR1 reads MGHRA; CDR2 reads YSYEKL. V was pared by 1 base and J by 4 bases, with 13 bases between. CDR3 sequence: CASSQVGPGSTEAFF. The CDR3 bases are TGCGCCAGCAGCCAAGTCGGACCCGGGAGCACTGAAGCTTTCTTT.

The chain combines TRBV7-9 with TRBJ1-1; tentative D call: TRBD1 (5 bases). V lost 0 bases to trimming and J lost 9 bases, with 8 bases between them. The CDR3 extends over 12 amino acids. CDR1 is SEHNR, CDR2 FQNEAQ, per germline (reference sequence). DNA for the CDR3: TGTGCCAGCAGCTTAGCAGGGACGAAAGCTTTCTTT. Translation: CASSLAGTKAFF.

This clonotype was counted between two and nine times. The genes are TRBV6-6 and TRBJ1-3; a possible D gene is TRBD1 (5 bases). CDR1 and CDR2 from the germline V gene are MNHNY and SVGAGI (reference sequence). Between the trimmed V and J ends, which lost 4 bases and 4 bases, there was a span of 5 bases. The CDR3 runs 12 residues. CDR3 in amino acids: CASSWDGNTIYF. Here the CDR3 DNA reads TGTGCCAGCAGTTGGGACGGAAACACCATATATTTT.

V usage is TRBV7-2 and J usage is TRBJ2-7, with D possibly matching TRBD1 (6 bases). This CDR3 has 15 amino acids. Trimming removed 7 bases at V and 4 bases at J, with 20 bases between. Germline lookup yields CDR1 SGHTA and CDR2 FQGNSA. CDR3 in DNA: TGTGCCAGCAAGCTTAGCAGGGGATCCCTATACGAGCAGTACTTC. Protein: CASKLSRGSLYEQYF.

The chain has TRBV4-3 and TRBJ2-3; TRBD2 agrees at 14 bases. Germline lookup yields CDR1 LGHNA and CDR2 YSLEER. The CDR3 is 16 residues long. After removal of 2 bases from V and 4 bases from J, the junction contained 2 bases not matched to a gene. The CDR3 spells CASSQLTSGGADTQYF. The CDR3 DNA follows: TGCGCCAGCAGCCAACTGACTAGCGGGGGGGCAGATACGCAGTATTTT.

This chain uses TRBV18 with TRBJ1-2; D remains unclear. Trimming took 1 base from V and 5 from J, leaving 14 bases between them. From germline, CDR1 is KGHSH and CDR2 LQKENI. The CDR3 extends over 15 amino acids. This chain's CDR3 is CASSPQDGVPYGYTF. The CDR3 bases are TGTGCCAGCTCACCACAGGACGGAGTCCCTTATGGCTACACCTTC.

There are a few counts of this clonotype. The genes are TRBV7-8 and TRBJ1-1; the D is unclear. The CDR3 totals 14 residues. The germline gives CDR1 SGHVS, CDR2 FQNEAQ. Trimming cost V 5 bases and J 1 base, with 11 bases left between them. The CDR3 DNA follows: TGTGCCAGCAGCGAGGGCGCCCGGAACACTGAAGCTTTCTTT. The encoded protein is CASSEGARNTEAFF. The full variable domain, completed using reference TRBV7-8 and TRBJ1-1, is GAGVSQSPRYKVAKRGQDVALRCDPISGHVSLFWYQQALGQGPEFLTYFQNEAQLDKSGLPSDRFFAERPEGSVSTLKIQRTQQEDSAVYLCASSEGARNTEAFFGQGTRLTVV.

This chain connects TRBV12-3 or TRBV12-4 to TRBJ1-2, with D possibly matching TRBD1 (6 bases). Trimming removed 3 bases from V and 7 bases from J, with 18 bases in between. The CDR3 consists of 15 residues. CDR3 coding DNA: TGTGCCAGCAGTTTCGGTTCCGGGGGCTGGGGTGGCTACACCTTC. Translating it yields CASSFGSGGWGGYTF.

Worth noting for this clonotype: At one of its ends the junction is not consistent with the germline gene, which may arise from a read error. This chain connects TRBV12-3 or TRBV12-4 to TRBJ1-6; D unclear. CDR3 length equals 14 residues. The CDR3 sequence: CASSLVQWDSPLHF. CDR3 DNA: TGTGCCAGCAGTTTGGTGCAGTGGGATTCGCCCCTCCACTTT.

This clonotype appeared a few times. As DNA, the CDR3 is TGTGCCAGCAGCAAAGAGAGGGTATCTACTGAAGCTTTCTTT. Translation: CASSKERVSTEAFF. V usage is TRBV21-1 and J usage is TRBJ1-1. TRBV21-1 is designated a pseudogene. The CDR3 has 14 residues.

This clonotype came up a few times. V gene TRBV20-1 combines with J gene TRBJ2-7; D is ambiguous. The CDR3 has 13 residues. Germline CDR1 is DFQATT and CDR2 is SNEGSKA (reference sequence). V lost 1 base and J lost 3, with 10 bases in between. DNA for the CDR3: TGCAGTGCTAGAGGGAATGGAGTCTACGAGCAGTACTTC. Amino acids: CSARGNGVYEQYF.

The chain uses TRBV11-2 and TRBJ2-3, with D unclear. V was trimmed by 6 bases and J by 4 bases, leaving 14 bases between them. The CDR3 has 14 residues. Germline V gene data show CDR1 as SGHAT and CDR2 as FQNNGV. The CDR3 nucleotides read TGTGCCAGCAGTCCCCCGCTCCGAGCAGATACGCAGTATTTT. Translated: CASSPPLRADTQYF.

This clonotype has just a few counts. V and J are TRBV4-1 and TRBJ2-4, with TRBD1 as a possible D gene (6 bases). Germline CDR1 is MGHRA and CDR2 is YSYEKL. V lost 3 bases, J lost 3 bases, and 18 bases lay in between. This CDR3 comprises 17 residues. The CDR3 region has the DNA TGCGCCAGCAGCCAGACAGGTCATGGGGCGTTCAAAAACATTCAGTACTTC. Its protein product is CASSQTGHGAFKNIQYF.

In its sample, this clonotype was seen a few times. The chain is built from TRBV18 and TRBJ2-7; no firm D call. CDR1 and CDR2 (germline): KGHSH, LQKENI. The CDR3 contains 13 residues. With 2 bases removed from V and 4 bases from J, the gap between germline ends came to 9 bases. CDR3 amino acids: CASSPGSQYEQYV. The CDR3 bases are TGTGCCAGCTCACCAGGGTCCCAATACGAGCAGTACGTC.

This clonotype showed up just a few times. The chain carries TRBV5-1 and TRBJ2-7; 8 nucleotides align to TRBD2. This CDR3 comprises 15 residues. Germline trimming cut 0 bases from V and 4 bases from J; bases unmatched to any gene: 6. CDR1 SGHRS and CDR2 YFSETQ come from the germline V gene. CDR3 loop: CASSLATGLVYEQYF. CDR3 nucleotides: TGCGCCAGCAGCTTGGCCACGGGACTAGTATACGAGCAGTACTTC.

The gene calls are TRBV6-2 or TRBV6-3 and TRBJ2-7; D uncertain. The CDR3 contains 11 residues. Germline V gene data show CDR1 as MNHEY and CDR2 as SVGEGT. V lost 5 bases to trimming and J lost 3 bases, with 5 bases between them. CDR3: CASSSYYEQYV. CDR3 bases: TGTGCCAGCAGTAGTTACTACGAGCAGTACGTC.

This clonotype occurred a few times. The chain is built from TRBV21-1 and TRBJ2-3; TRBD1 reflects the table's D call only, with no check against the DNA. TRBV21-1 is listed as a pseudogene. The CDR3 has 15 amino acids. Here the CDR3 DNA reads TGTGCCAGCAGCAGGGGGCTACTCCGCACAGATACGCAGTATTTT. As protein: CASSRGLLRTDTQYF.

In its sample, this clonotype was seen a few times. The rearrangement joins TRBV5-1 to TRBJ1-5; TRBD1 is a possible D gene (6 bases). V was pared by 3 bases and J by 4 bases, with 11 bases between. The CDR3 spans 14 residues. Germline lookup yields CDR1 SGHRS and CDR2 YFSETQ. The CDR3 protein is CASSSTGQNQPQHF. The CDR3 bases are TGCGCCAGCAGCTCAACAGGGCAGAATCAGCCCCAGCATTTT.